This T cell receptor beta chain appears in the sequencing data of a study of beta chain features in type 1 diabetes. Every bit of the isolated RNA underwent reverse transcription, so sequencing read expressed TCRB transcripts. Roughly 3.6 million reads on average were seen across naive, central memory and regulatory T cell samples. Only in-frame clones appear in the TCRdb table, and some are missing; sequencing was by immunoSEQ multiplex PCR. In the table there are 810,000 or so clones, around a sixth of which are singletons. In its sample, this clone was seen a few times. Germline V gene sequence: CDR1 SGHRS, CDR2 YFSETQ. The length of the CDR3 is 13 residues. The V and J ends lost 0 bases and 5 bases respectively, with 9 bases between them.

Material for sequencing was naive CD4+ T cells from blood. This clonotype originated in a woman aged 18-30 years in good health. The chain recombines TRBV5-1 with TRBJ2-7, with D unresolved. In DNA form, the CDR3 reads TGCGCCAGCAGCTTGGACCCGGAAAACGAGCAGTACTTC. Amino acid sequence: CASSLDPENEQYF.